The 9 T cell receptor beta chains reported below all come from one sample, sequenced in a study of cytomegalovirus exposure and HLA in healthy donors. The primer mix had 60 Vbeta and 13 Jbeta primers. Only in-frame clones appear in the TCRdb table, and some are missing; sequencing was by immunoSEQ multiplex PCR. This table has 200,000 to 250,000 clones, around 83% appearing once. Sequencing used PBMCs. These receptors were obtained from a woman aged 50 to 60 in good health and CMV-seropositive.

In this sample, this clone turned up a few times. CDR3 sequence reads: CASSYSEGDEAFF. The CDR3 region has the DNA TGTGCCAGCAGTTACTCTGAGGGGGATGAAGCTTTCTTT. The chain combines TRBV6-6 with TRBJ1-1, with D tentatively TRBD1 (6 bases). Trimming took 0 bases from V and 7 from J, leaving 9 bases between them. Germline V gene data show CDR1 as MNHNY and CDR2 as SVGAGI (reference sequence). This CDR3 contains 13 residues.

Regarding this clone: At one end, the junction sequence differs from germline, possibly due to a read error. The chain carries TRBV18 and TRBJ1-1; D is possibly TRBD1 (5 bases). This CDR3 region has 18 residues. Germline loops: CDR1 KGHSH, CDR2 LQKENI. DNA for the CDR3: TGTGCCAGCTCATCACCGAGCGGGGGGGTCGGAACGGGCTTTGAAGCTTTCTTT. Its protein product is CASSSPSGGVGTGFEAFF.

This chain connects TRBV2 to TRBJ2-3, with 8 bases identical to TRBD1. CDR1 is SNHLY, CDR2 FYNNEI, per germline. The CDR3 loop spans 13 amino acids. V lost 9 bases and J lost 2; bases outside the gene matches: 4. This chain's CDR3 is CARTGANTDTQYF. The CDR3 coding sequence is TGTGCCAGGACAGGGGCCAACACAGATACGCAGTATTTT.

This chain uses TRBV4-1 with TRBJ2-5; 8 bases agree with TRBD1. V shed 3 bases and J 1 base; nucleotides not matched to a gene: 7. Germline CDR1 and CDR2: MGHRA and YSYEKL. This CDR3 has 16 amino acids. The CDR3 sequence is CASSHALDRVQETQYF. The CDR3 bases are TGCGCCAGCAGCCATGCTCTGGACAGGGTCCAAGAGACCCAGTACTTC.

This clone was seen only once. The J gene is TRBJ2-1, the V gene TRBV5-8; 8 positions match TRBD2. Trimming at V came to 4 bases and at J to 9 bases, leaving 6 bases not matched to a gene. The CDR3 has 13 amino acids. Germline V gives CDR1 SGHTS, CDR2 YDEGEE. Here the CDR3 DNA reads TGTGCCAGCAGCCTGCGGGGGGCCAGTGAGCAGTTCTTC. The encoded protein is CASSLRGASEQFF.

This clone was seen a few times. V is TRBV5-1 and J is TRBJ1-1; TRBD1 matches at 10 bases. This CDR3 has 14 residues. V was pared by 1 base and J by 7 bases, with 4 bases of the junction left unmatched. Germline lookup yields CDR1 SGHRS and CDR2 YFSETQ. The CDR3 DNA reads as TGCGCCAGCAGCTTGCCGGGACAGGGGAGTGAAGCTTTCTTT. It codes for CASSLPGQGSEAFF.

Points on this clone: The same CDR3 can be traced to other DNA sequences in this sample. The chain joins TRBV6-5 to TRBJ1-2; tentatively, D is TRBD1 (5 bases). CDR1 MNHEY and CDR2 SVGAGI come from the germline V gene. V shed 0 bases and J shed 5 bases, with 16 bases lying between them. This CDR3 comprises 16 residues. The CDR3 is CASSYSDRPTLYGYTF. The CDR3 coding sequence is TGTGCCAGCAGTTACTCCGACAGACCCACGCTTTATGGCTACACCTTC.

The chain is built from TRBV7-2 and TRBJ1-1, with D hard to call. CDR1 SGHTA and CDR2 FQGNSA come from the germline V gene. The CDR3 extends over 14 amino acids. The ends were cut back, 3 bases at V and 0 bases at J, with 8 bases in the middle. The CDR3 loop is CASSFKQLNTEAFF. CDR3 sequence (DNA): TGTGCCAGCAGCTTTAAACAGCTGAACACTGAAGCTTTCTTT.

This chain uses TRBV7-2 with TRBJ1-1; TRBD1 matches at 9 bases. This CDR3 region has 15 residues. Germline V gene lookup returns CDR1 SGHTA and CDR2 FQGNSA. The J segment lost 6 bases and the V segment lost 5 bases, leaving 10 bases of the junction unmatched. CDR3 residues: CASSASQGAAPEAFF. CDR3 coding DNA: TGTGCCAGCAGCGCCTCACAGGGGGCCGCCCCTGAAGCTTTCTTT.